The source of this T cell receptor (beta chain) is a study of blood T cell repertoires in COVID-19. At the level of the study: Italy, Spain and the United States were the sources of the convalescent and acute COVID-19 samples. T cells, B-cell-depleted T cells, or PBMCs supplied cDNA or gDNA.

This clone was counted only a few times. CDR3 size: 14 residues. Germline V CDR1 and CDR2: SEHNR, FQNEAQ (reference sequence). Trimming took 1 base from V and 8 from J, leaving 14 bases between them. Per the original data handling: Estimation of nucleated cell counts was performed using reference gene primer amplification. The assay was immunoSEQ multiplex PCR, and TCRdb's table has in-frame clones only and misses some. V and J calls and clone size follow that table, whereas D and trimming were derived from the DNA. The repertoire consists of 150,000 to 200,000 clones, with about 92% occurring once and the leading ten covering 18%.

The sequence was obtained from a man in his sixties with active or convalescent COVID-19. The gene calls are TRBV7-9 and TRBJ1-2; no reliable D call. Sequencing used peripheral blood. The chain's CDR3 is CASSLVGLVEGYTF. The CDR3 nucleotides read TGTGCCAGCAGCTTAGTCGGGTTGGTGGAGGGCTACACCTTC.